Shown below are 3 T cell receptor beta chains from a single sample sequenced in a study of blood T cells in healthy people across ages. Sample-barcoded 5' priming and a J-beta primer mix drove a second PCR of about 7 to 11 cycles. TCRdb redid the calling of the 5' RACE reads with MiXCR, one entry per CDR3 protein. The repertoire includes 1.2 million to 1.5 million distinct CDR3 sequences, roughly 45% of them detected once, and approximately 7.9% sits in the top ten. Input material: blood. These receptors were collected from a young woman in good health.

The rearrangement links TRBV4-2 to TRBJ1-2; 11 nucleotides agree with TRBD1. CDR3 length: 15 amino acids. The germline gives CDR1 LGHNA, CDR2 YNFKEQ. Trimming at V came to 3 bases and at J to 8 bases, leaving 8 bases not matched to a gene. CDR3 DNA: TGTGCCAGCAGCCAGACGGGACAGGGGGAGAAAGGCTACACCTTC. It specifies CASSQTGQGEKGYTF.

In its sample, this clonotype was seen a few times. The chain combines TRBV24-1 with TRBJ1-2; TRBD1 aligns across 9 bases. CDR1 KGHDR and CDR2 SFDVKD come from the germline V gene. The CDR3 consists of 13 residues. V lost 3 bases to trimming and J lost 9 bases; unmatched junction nucleotides: 4. Here the CDR3 reads CATSDATGGSYTF. CDR3 sequence (DNA): TGTGCCACCAGTGATGCGACAGGGGGAAGCTACACCTTC.

The chain has TRBV12-3 or TRBV12-4 and TRBJ2-3, with TRBD2 matching 8 bases. The CDR3 consists of 13 residues. V lost 8 bases and J lost 4; bases outside the gene matches: 5. The CDR3 coding sequence is TGTGCCAGCGACGGGGGGGCTGCAGATACGCAGTATTTT. Translated: CASDGGAADTQYF.